This T cell receptor beta chain was sequenced in a study of spatial heterogeneity in lung cancer. Background on the study: Beta-chain sequences consistently outnumbered alpha-chain sequences in detection.

The time point is: sample taken at primary tumor resection. Sequencing of whole RNA from tumor, nontumor lung or frozen PBMC involved no sorting. The 55 to 90 donors had untreated early-stage non-small cell lung cancer. A single record per CDR3 protein comes from TCRdb applying MiXCR to the 5' RACE reads. The data show roughly 82,000 distinct CDR3 sequences, with 10% to 15% seen just once and under 5.5% held by the top ten. This clonotype occurred many times. This clonotype originated in a male donor with early-stage non-small cell lung cancer. Sample: PBMCs, taken at surgery.

CDR3: CASSLGGARDQPQHF. As DNA, the CDR3 is TGTGCCAGCAGCTTAGGGGGGGCCCGGGATCAGCCCCAGCATTTT. The chain couples TRBV7-9 to TRBJ1-5; maybe TRBD1 (6 bases). Germline values: CDR1 SEHNR, CDR2 FQNEAQ (reference sequence). V lost 1 base to trimming and J lost 5 bases, with 12 bases between them. The length of the CDR3 is 15 residues.